What follows are 2 T cell receptor beta chains derived from one specimen sequenced in a study of beta chain features in type 1 diabetes. Reverse transcription of all isolated RNA meant that expressed TCRB transcripts were sequenced. This table comes from immunoSEQ multiplex PCR, and its TCRdb copy is limited to in-frame clones, with some not included. The sample has 450,000 or so clones; over 9.5% are singletons. Sample: naive CD4+ T cells from blood. The receptors were gathered from a woman between 18 and 30 years old in good health.

This clone was counted at least ten times. V is TRBV29-1 and J is TRBJ2-3; D possibly corresponds to TRBD2 (6 bases). Germline assignment: CDR1 SQVTM and CDR2 ANQGSEA. This CDR3 contains 12 residues. V was cut by 7 bases and J by 1 base, with 9 bases left in between. CDR3 in DNA: TGCAGCGCCGGACTACGCACAGATACGCAGTATTTT. Translating it yields CSAGLRTDTQYF.

As for this clone: Other nucleotide sequences in the sample specify the same CDR3. The chain couples TRBV5-1 to TRBJ2-3; D is unresolved. CDR1 and CDR2 from the germline V gene are SGHRS and YFSETQ. This CDR3 contains 12 residues. Trimming removed 2 bases from V and 3 bases from J, with 4 bases in between. DNA for the CDR3: TGCGCCAGCAGCTTTGCAACAGATACGCAGTATTTT. It yields the protein CASSFATDTQYF.